A selection of T cell receptor beta chains follows, all from one sample in a study of response to subunit inactivated influenza vaccine. MiXCR, applied by TCRdb to the RT-PCR reads, yields one record per CDR3 protein. The sample lists 300,000 to 350,000 distinct CDR3 sequences; about 20% were seen once. The sample here was PBMCs from blood, taken approximately 20 months after vaccination. These receptors all stem from a man aged 50-75 years who received an inactivated influenza vaccine. The conserved cysteine and the conserved F or W are not part of the CDR3 here. A D gene is named only where the DNA matches it firmly.

- TRBV15 ATIASNSPLH
TRBD1 TRBV18 ASSLGQGPSYEQY
- TRBV3-1 ASSQDTGSSVGYT
TRBD1 TRBV7-3 ASSFPGGNGYT
TRBD1 TRBV10-3 AIRGQDGTEAF
- TRBV2 ASSGIASNQPQH
- TRBV10-3 AISESAFHRSVDPLGTSNSPLH
TRBD2 TRBV20-1 SARPGLTFNEQF
- TRBV18 ASSPPGGKTYNEQF
- TRBV28 ASSPLVNTGELF
- TRBV5-1 ASSLVDRDGYT
TRBD2 TRBV5-4 ASSFAGTSGPRF
- TRBV5-1 ASSFPTRDEQY
- TRBV12-3/TRBV12-4 ASSPEGLFSYEQY
- TRBV5-1 ASKWTVANYGYT
- TRBV21-1 ASSKGGPHQETQY
- TRBV3-1 ASSRASGIYGYT
- TRBV29-1 SANNADTQY
- TRBV28 ASSFGRQETQY
- TRBV19 ASSMVQKNTEAF
- TRBV25-1 ASSRRGSLNFNSPLH
TRBD2 TRBV29-1 SVEGASGRFEQY
TRBD1 TRBV5-1 ASSLGQGAHEQY
TRBD2 TRBV30 AWSPLSGGGYEQY
- TRBV7-7 ASSYGQYNEQF
TRBD1 TRBV10-3 AISEAGQGRHSALH
- TRBV7-8 ASSLDWGTAYEQY
- TRBV29-1 SVYSGHTYNEQF
- TRBV5-6 ASSFSTDGSQY
- TRBV4-1 ASSQGGARPRGGYT
TRBD1 TRBV15 ATSRPDRGGTGELF
TRBD1 TRBV6-2/TRBV6-3 ASSYGRGRGAF
TRBD2 TRBV12-3/TRBV12-4 ASSLGLAGSTYEQY
- TRBV20-1 SASRMSPIGNTIY
- TRBV20-1 SARGRGRHQTYEQY